Ten or more counts support the clone carrying this TCR beta chain. The data derive from a study of blood T cell repertoires in COVID-19. Produced via immunoSEQ multiplex PCR; TCRdb's table is partial and in-frame only. Of about 430,000 clones in the sample, approximately 92% were seen once. This TCR derives from a man younger than 40 who had recovered from COVID-19. Sequencing was done on a sample of PBMCs or T cells enriched from blood (not recorded which).

CDR3 protein: CASSQDFGQGGYNEQFF. The CDR3, as DNA: TGTGCCAGCAGCCAAGATTTTGGTCAGGGGGGATACAATGAGCAGTTCTTC. The rearrangement uses TRBV4-2 and TRBJ2-1; perhaps TRBD1 as D (7 bases). CDR3 length equals 17 residues. Trimming cost V 0 bases and J 4 bases, with 16 bases left between them. The germline CDR1 and CDR2 sequences are LGHNA and YNFKEQ.